The 17 T cell receptor beta chains below all came from one sample that was sequenced in a study of identical twins. TCRdb reprocessed the 5' RACE reads with MiXCR, giving one entry per CDR3 protein. Altogether some 600,000 distinct CDR3 sequences are present, around 7.4% being singletons, with the ten largest covering 1.5% to 2%. The data were also submitted as part of a second study, on yellow fever vaccine responses in identical twins.

Sequenced: PBMCs. The receptors stem from a woman under 30 in good health.

This clonotype was seen many times. The chain is built from TRBV11-1 and TRBJ1-2; a possible D gene is TRBD1 (6 bases). The CDR3 runs to 18 residues. Looked up from germline, CDR1 is SGHAT and CDR2 is FQDESV (reference sequence). Trimming removed 1 base at V and 2 bases at J, with 20 bases between. The CDR3 loop reads CASSLGRTEGGFNYGYTF. CDR3 bases: TGTGCCAGCAGCTTAGGTAGGACAGAAGGAGGTTTCAACTATGGCTACACCTTC.

This clonotype came up many times. J is TRBJ1-1 and V is TRBV4-1; 9 nucleotides match TRBD1. The CDR3 runs 16 residues. The germline gives CDR1 MGHRA, CDR2 YSYEKL. The trim removed 2 bases at V and 4 bases at J, leaving 8 bases unmatched. In DNA, the CDR3 is TGCGCCAGCAGCCAAACCCCGACAGGGGGGATCACTGAAGCTTTCTTT. It codes for CASSQTPTGGITEAFF.

This rearrangement joins TRBV20-1 to TRBJ2-7; possibly TRBD1 for D (6 bases). Trimming removed 0 bases from V and 2 bases from J, with 11 bases in between. CDR3 length: 14 amino acids. The germline V gene has CDR1 DFQATT and CDR2 SNEGSKA (reference sequence). The CDR3 DNA reads as TGCAGTGCTAGAGATCTGGGACAACCCTACGAGCAGTACTTC. This encodes CSARDLGQPYEQYF.

This chain connects TRBV25-1 to TRBJ1-2, with D perhaps matching TRBD1 (5 bases). CDR3 length equals 11 residues. V lost 7 bases and J 8 bases, leaving 11 bases between the germline ends. Per the germline V gene, CDR1 is MGHDK and CDR2 is SYGVNS. Here the CDR3 reads CASKVGAGYTF. The CDR3 DNA follows: TGTGCCAGCAAGGTTGGGGCGGGCTACACCTTC.

In this sample, this clonotype turned up a few times. This chain joins TRBV12-3 or TRBV12-4 and TRBJ2-3, with TRBD2 matching over 9 bases. The V segment lost 5 bases and the J segment 1 base; nucleotides outside the gene matches: 7. The CDR3 is made up of 16 amino acids. CDR3 nucleotide sequence: TGTGCCAGCAGTGGCCTAGCGGGACTACGCACAGATACGCAGTATTTT. Amino acid sequence: CASSGLAGLRTDTQYF.

Only a few counts were recorded for this clonotype. V and J are TRBV7-2 and TRBJ2-3; D is unresolved. The germline gives CDR1 SGHTA, CDR2 FQGNSA. V was shortened by 3 bases and J by 4 bases, with 8 bases between the two germline ends. This CDR3 region has 13 residues. CDR3 nucleotide sequence: TGTGCCAGCAGCTTGGGTTTCCCAGATACGCAGTATTTT. Translating gives CASSLGFPDTQYF.

This chain uses TRBV20-1 with TRBJ2-3; no clear D gene. Trimming cost V 0 bases and J 3 bases, with 10 bases left between them. Germline CDR1 DFQATT, CDR2 SNEGSKA (reference sequence). The CDR3 runs to 14 residues. The CDR3 nucleotides read TGCAGTGCTAGAGATCCTTGGGGAACAGATACGCAGTATTTT. Translating it yields CSARDPWGTDTQYF.

This clonotype came up a few times. V is TRBV24-1 and J is TRBJ2-2; maybe TRBD1 (6 bases). CDR3 length equals 14 residues. Trimming took 9 bases from V and 1 from J, leaving 11 bases between them. Germline assignment: CDR1 KGHDR and CDR2 SFDVKD. The CDR3 loop is CATGPGQNTGELFF. The CDR3 coding sequence is TGTGCCACCGGCCCGGGACAGAACACCGGGGAGCTGTTTTTT.

This clonotype was seen many times. The V gene is TRBV4-1, the J gene TRBJ1-4; possibly TRBD1 for D (5 bases). Germline-derived CDR1 and CDR2 are MGHRA and YSYEKL. V was shortened by 0 bases and J by 4 bases, with 9 bases between the two germline ends. The CDR3 totals 15 residues. For the CDR3, the DNA is TGCGCCAGCAGCCAAGACAGGGTCCGTAATGAAAAACTGTTTTTT. Translating gives CASSQDRVRNEKLFF.

The chain is built from TRBV3-1 and TRBJ1-1, with D tentatively TRBD1 (6 bases). Germline V CDR1 and CDR2: LGHDT, YNNKEL (reference sequence). The CDR3 has 12 residues. Trimming took 3 bases from V and 8 from J, leaving 10 bases between them. CDR3 sequence (DNA): TGTGCCAGCAGCCAGGGGACACCCGAAGCTTTCTTT. Amino acids: CASSQGTPEAFF.

The rearrangement joins TRBV20-1 to TRBJ1-1; perhaps TRBD1 as D (5 bases). Trimming removed 1 base at V and 4 bases at J, with 13 bases between. The CDR3 covers 14 residues. Germline assignment: CDR1 DFQATT and CDR2 SNEGSKA (reference sequence). CDR3 sequence reads: CSARGITGFTEAFF. The CDR3 bases are TGCAGTGCTAGAGGTATTACAGGTTTCACTGAAGCTTTCTTT.

Only a few counts were recorded for this clonotype. This sequence joins TRBV2 and TRBJ1-6, with D possibly matching TRBD1 (5 bases). Germline V gene sequence: CDR1 SNHLY, CDR2 FYNNEI. This CDR3 has 15 amino acids. V lost 3 bases, J lost 7 bases, and 13 bases lay in between. Here the CDR3 DNA reads TGTGCCAGCAGTGACGGGACCCAGAACAATTCACCCCTCCACTTT. Its protein product is CASSDGTQNNSPLHF.

The chain couples TRBV5-5 to TRBJ2-7, with D tentatively TRBD1 (6 bases). The CDR3 totals 17 residues. Germline V gene lookup returns CDR1 SGHKS and CDR2 YYEKEE (reference sequence). Trimming cost V 4 bases and J 0 bases, with 20 bases left between them. This CDR3 is CASSTGPLSRSSYEQYV. The CDR3 nucleotides read TGTGCCAGCAGCACAGGGCCCCTCTCCCGGAGCTCCTACGAGCAGTACGTC.

This clonotype was detected only a few times. The CDR3 region has the DNA TGCAGTGCACCTCTAGCGGGGCGCCAGTTCTTC. Its translation: CSAPLAGRQFF. V and J are TRBV20-1 and TRBJ2-1, with 9 bases matching TRBD2. The J segment lost 13 bases and the V segment lost 6 bases, leaving 7 bases of the junction unmatched. The CDR3 has 11 amino acids. Per germline, CDR1 DFQATT and CDR2 SNEGSKA (reference sequence).

The table lists this clonotype with a few counts. This chain joins TRBV19 and TRBJ1-1, with D possibly matching TRBD1 (5 bases). The CDR3 consists of 14 residues. The germline V gene has CDR1 LNHDA and CDR2 SQIVND (reference sequence). V was shortened by 5 bases and J by 5 bases, with 15 bases between the two germline ends. CDR3 bases: TGTGCCAGTAGTCCCGACCGGGAGGGGACTGAAGCTTTCTTT. It encodes CASSPDREGTEAFF.

The chain uses TRBV3-1 and TRBJ1-1; D is ambiguous. V dropped 4 bases and J dropped 8 bases, with 17 bases sitting between them. The germline gives CDR1 LGHDT, CDR2 YNNKEL (reference sequence). The CDR3 has 14 residues. CDR3 region: CASSLSPLGEEAFF. The CDR3 bases are TGTGCCAGCAGCCTAAGTCCGCTAGGCGAAGAAGCTTTCTTT.

This chain connects TRBV5-1 to TRBJ2-2; D gene unclear. V shed 1 base and J shed 5 bases, with 18 bases lying between them. Germline CDR1 reads SGHRS; CDR2 reads YFSETQ. The CDR3 runs to 17 residues. The CDR3 nucleotides are TGCGCCAGCAGCTTGTGGCAGGCGACCAAAGATACCGGGGAGCTGTTTTTT. Protein sequence: CASSLWQATKDTGELFF.